The T cell receptor beta chain described here comes from a study of CD8 T cells in ankylosing spondylitis. Study-level results: Seemingly distinctive of ankylosing spondylitis blood was a TCR beta motif formed by eight highly homologous variants. Reportedly, disease-linked clones are significantly enriched in ankylosing spondylitis patients' matched synovial fluid.

Germline V CDR1 and CDR2: SGHRS, YFSETQ. With 7 bases clipped from V and 6 bases from J, the junction kept 9 bases outside the gene matches. CDR3 size: 14 residues. Library preparation for TCR beta used quantitative 5'-RACE with molecular barcodes. TCRdb itself ran the 5' RACE reads through MiXCR, one entry per CDR3 protein. The table has 150,000 to 200,000 distinct CDR3 sequences, about 17% seen once. This clonotype has ten or more counts. Its antigen remains unidentified. The TCR comes from a male donor with ankylosing spondylitis or in good health (not recorded which). V usage is TRBV5-1 and J usage is TRBJ2-7, with 11 bases lining up with TRBD1. Sequencing used blood, either unsorted or a sorted T cell fraction (not recorded which). CDR3 protein: CASGPDRGQGEQYF. The CDR3 region has the DNA TGCGCCAGCGGTCCGGACAGGGGGCAGGGCGAGCAGTACTTC.